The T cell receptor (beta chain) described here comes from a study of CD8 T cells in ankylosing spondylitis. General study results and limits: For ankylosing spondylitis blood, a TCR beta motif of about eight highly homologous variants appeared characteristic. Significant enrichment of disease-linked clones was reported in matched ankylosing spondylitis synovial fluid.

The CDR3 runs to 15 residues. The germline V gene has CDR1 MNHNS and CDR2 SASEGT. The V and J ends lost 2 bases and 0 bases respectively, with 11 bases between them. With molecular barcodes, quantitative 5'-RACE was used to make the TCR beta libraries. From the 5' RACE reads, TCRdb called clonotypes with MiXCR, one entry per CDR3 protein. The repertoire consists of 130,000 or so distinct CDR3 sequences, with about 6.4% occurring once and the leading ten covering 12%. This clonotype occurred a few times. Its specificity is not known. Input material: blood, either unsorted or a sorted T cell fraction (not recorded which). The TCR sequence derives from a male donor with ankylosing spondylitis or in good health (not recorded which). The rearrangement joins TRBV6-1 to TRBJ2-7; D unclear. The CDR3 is CASSELVGSSYEQYF. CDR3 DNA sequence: TGTGCCAGCAGTGAACTCGTTGGCAGCTCCTACGAGCAGTACTTC.